This entry concerns a single T cell receptor (beta chain). What it binds is unknown. The germline V gene has CDR1 SGDLS and CDR2 YYNGEE. Deletions cut 0 bases from V and 0 bases from J, with 10 bases between. The CDR3 consists of 16 residues. CD45RO-negative CD8 cells positively selected for CCR7 made up the naive population, which excluded terminally differentiated effector memory CD45RA+ cells. The assay was immunoSEQ multiplex PCR, and TCRdb's table has in-frame clones only and misses some. The data show millions of clones, approximately 94% seen once. The data stem from a study of shared clonotypes between healthy human individuals. Study-level findings and limits: Against clonotypes common to all four donors, non-shared ones had lower generation probabilities. A generally larger estimated richness was seen in naive subsets than in memory subsets. Four donors shared approximately 5% of their naive CD4 clonotypes.

The gene calls are TRBV9 and TRBJ1-3; the D is unclear. Source material: naive CD8+ T cells sorted from blood. The clonotype originates from a man between 18 and 35 years old in good health. The CDR3 sequence is CASSVDSASSGNTIYF. DNA of the CDR3: TGTGCCAGCAGCGTAGATTCAGCTAGCTCTGGAAACACCATATATTTT.